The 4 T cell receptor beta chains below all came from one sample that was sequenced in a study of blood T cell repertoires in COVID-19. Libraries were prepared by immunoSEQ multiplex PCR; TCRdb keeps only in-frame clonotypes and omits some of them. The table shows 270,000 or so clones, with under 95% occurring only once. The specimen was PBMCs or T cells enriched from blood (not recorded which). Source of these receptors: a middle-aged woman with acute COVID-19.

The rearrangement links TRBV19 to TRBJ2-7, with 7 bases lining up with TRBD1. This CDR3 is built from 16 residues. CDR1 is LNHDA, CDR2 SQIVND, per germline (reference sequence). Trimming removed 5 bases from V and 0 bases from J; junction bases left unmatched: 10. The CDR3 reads CASSSPRRDSSYEQYF. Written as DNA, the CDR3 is TGTGCCAGTAGTTCTCCTCGTCGGGACAGCTCCTACGAGCAGTACTTC. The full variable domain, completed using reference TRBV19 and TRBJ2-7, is DGGITQSPKYLFRKEGQNVTLSCEQNLNHDAMYWYRQDPGQGLRLIYYSQIVNDFQKGDIAEGYSVSREKKESFPLTVTSAQKNPTAFYLCASSSPRRDSSYEQYFGPGTRLTVT.

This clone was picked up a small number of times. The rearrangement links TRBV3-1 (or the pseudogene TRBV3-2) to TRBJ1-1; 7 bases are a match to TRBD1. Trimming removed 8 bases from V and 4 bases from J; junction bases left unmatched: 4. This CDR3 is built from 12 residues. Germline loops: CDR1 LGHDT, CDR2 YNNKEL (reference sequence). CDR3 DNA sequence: TGTGCCAGCTCAGGGGGTGTCACTGAAGCTTTCTTT. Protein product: CASSGGVTEAFF.

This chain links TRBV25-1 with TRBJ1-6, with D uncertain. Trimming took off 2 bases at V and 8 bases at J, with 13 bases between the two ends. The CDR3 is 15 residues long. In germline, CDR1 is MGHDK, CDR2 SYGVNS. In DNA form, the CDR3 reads TGTGCCAGCAGTGAAGGGAGCCGGCGGGATTCACCCCTCCACTTT. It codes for CASSEGSRRDSPLHF.

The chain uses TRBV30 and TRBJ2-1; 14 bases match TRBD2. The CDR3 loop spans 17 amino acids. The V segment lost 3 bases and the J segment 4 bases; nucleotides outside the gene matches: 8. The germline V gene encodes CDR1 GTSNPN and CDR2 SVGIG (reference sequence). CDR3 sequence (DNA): TGTGCCTGGAGATCAGGAGGACTAGCGGGAGGTTACAATGAGCAGTTCTTC. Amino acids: CAWRSGGLAGGYNEQFF.